What follows are 21 T cell receptor beta chains derived from one specimen sequenced in a study of blood T cells in healthy people across ages. The second PCR ran roughly 6 to 11 cycles with a sample-barcoded 5' primer and J-beta primers. One entry per CDR3 protein, called by TCRdb with MiXCR from the 5' RACE reads. This table holds just under 550,000 distinct CDR3 sequences, about 25% found once. The sample was also linked to a second study, of T cells of mothers and their children.

Sequencing was performed on blood. These receptors were obtained from a boy aged 5-17 years in good health.

V and J are TRBV20-1 and TRBJ2-1; 7 bases are shared with TRBD1. The J call may be in error: the DNA end matches TRBJ2-5 better. This CDR3 comprises 14 residues. Germline values: CDR1 DFQATT, CDR2 SNEGSKA (reference sequence). The CDR3 DNA is TGCAGTGCTAGAGATCGTAAGGACAGGGAGACCCAGTACTTC. Translated, it gives CSARDRKDRETQYF.

This clonotype was seen more than once but under ten times. An end of the junction differs from the germline gene, which may be a read error. The gene calls are TRBV20-1 and TRBJ2-7; D gene unclear. Germline V gene sequence: CDR1 DFQATT, CDR2 SNEGSKA (reference sequence). The CDR3 is 12 amino acids. The CDR3, as DNA: TGCAGTGCGCAGCAGGTTTCCTGCGAGCAGTACTTC. Its protein is CSAQQVSCEQYF.

In its sample, this clonotype was seen many times. The chain has TRBV28 and TRBJ2-7; D possibly corresponds to TRBD1 (6 bases). This CDR3 is built from 14 residues. Trimming removed 4 bases from V and 2 bases from J, with 12 bases in between. Germline V lookup: CDR1 MDHEN, CDR2 SYDVKM. The CDR3 DNA is TGTGCCAGCAGTTCTGGACAGCGACCCTACGAGCAGTACTTC. This codes for CASSSGQRPYEQYF. Complete variable domain (other parts from reference TRBV28 and TRBJ2-7): DVKVTQSSRYLVKRTGEKVFLECVQDMDHENMFWYRQDPGLGLRLIYFSYDVKMKEKGDIPEGYSVSREKKERFSLILESASTNQTSMYLCASSSGQRPYEQYFGPGTRLTVT.

This clonotype was seen a handful of times. J is TRBJ2-2 and V is TRBV7-9, with TRBD1 as a possible D gene (5 bases). Deletions cut 6 bases from V and 2 bases from J, with 16 bases between. This CDR3 is built from 16 residues. Germline CDR1 is SEHNR and CDR2 is FQNEAQ (reference sequence). The chain's CDR3 is CASSLTEEPNTGELFF. The CDR3 coding sequence is TGTGCCAGCAGTTTGACAGAAGAGCCTAACACCGGGGAGCTGTTTTTT.

A few counts support this clonotype. The gene calls are TRBV21-1 and TRBJ2-1; the table names TRBD1, a call not compared with the DNA. TRBV21-1 constitutes a pseudogene. This CDR3 region has 17 residues. CDR3: CASSKRGPTSSYNEQFF. DNA of the CDR3: TGTGCCAGCAGCAAGCGGGGACCTACGAGCTCCTACAATGAGCAGTTCTTC.

The chain has TRBV7-9 and TRBJ2-5; no firm D call. Germline CDR1 reads SEHNR; CDR2 reads FQNEAQ (reference sequence). Trimming pared 2 bases from V and 5 bases from J, leaving 15 bases between. This CDR3 is built from 15 residues. CDR3: CASSLSLRAGETQYF. In DNA, the CDR3 is TGTGCCAGCAGCTTATCTCTTAGGGCTGGGGAGACCCAGTACTTC.

The V call is TRBV20-1, the J call TRBJ2-3; TRBD2 matches 7 bases. The CDR3 has 23 residues. Germline loops: CDR1 DFQATT, CDR2 SNEGSKA (reference sequence). V trimming: 0 bases; J trimming: 0 bases; junction bases outside the gene matches: 27. CDR3 residues: CSARDLWGGSPGPKRRSTDTQYF. The CDR3 DNA reads as TGCAGTGCTAGAGATCTGTGGGGAGGGAGCCCAGGTCCCAAAAGAAGGAGCACAGATACGCAGTATTTT.

A remark on this clonotype: The junction and the germline gene differ at one end; a read error may be behind it. The J gene is TRBJ2-5, the V gene TRBV7-7, with D possibly TRBD2 on 5 matching bases. The CDR3 loop spans 14 amino acids. Germline V gene data show CDR1 as SSHAT and CDR2 as FNYEAQ (reference sequence). The CDR3 sequence: CASSHSGRGETQYF. CDR3 sequence (DNA): TGTGCTAGCAGCCACAGCGGACGGGGTGAGACCCAGTACTTC.

This rearrangement joins TRBV6-6 to TRBJ1-4; no reliable D call. Trimming removed 0 bases from V and 2 bases from J, with 10 bases in between. Germline CDR1 MNHNY, CDR2 SVGAGI (reference sequence). CDR3 size: 16 residues. The CDR3 sequence: CASSYSSPSTNEKLFF. The CDR3 DNA reads as TGTGCCAGCAGTTACTCGTCTCCCAGTACTAATGAAAAACTGTTTTTT.

With respect to this clonotype: Given a much more abundant clone one base away, this may be a read error. The rearrangement joins TRBV5-1 to TRBJ2-2, with 10 bases identical to TRBD2. The ends lost 4 bases at V and 1 base at J; junction bases unmatched: 1. The CDR3 runs to 15 residues. Germline V lookup: CDR1 SGHRS, CDR2 YFSETQ. CDR3 sequence: CASSASGGNTGELFF. The CDR3 bases are TGCGCCAGCAGCGCTAGCGGGGGGAACACCGGGGAGCTGTTTTTT.

The rearrangement uses TRBV6-1 and TRBJ1-1, with TRBD1 identical over 9 bases. The CDR3 contains 13 residues. The junction had 4 bases not matched to a gene; V was cut back by 6 bases and J by 5 bases. Germline CDR1 and CDR2: MNHNS and SASEGT. CDR3 sequence reads: CASSEQGATEAFF. CDR3 bases: TGTGCCAGCAGCGAACAGGGGGCAACTGAAGCTTTCTTT.

This clonotype came up a few times. The V and J genes are TRBV28 and TRBJ1-2; TRBD1 might be the D (5 bases). Trimming left V 5 bases short and J 6 bases short, with 16 bases between. Germline V gene lookup returns CDR1 MDHEN and CDR2 SYDVKM. The CDR3 is made up of 14 amino acids. CDR3 region: CASSPGGERNGYTF. The CDR3 DNA reads as TGTGCCAGCAGTCCGGGGGGGGAAAGGAATGGCTACACCTTC.

V usage is TRBV7-2 and J usage is TRBJ1-5; D is unclear. Germline V gene lookup returns CDR1 SGHTA and CDR2 FQGNSA. CDR3 length: 15 residues. The germline V and J ends were trimmed by 1 base and 3 bases, with 10 bases remaining between them. DNA of the CDR3: TGTGCCAGCAGCTTAGATTCGCAATACAATCAGCCCCAGCATTTT. Translated, it gives CASSLDSQYNQPQHF.

The chain recombines TRBV7-2 with TRBJ1-1, with 7 positions matching TRBD1. The V gene's germline CDR1 is SGHTA and CDR2 FQGNSA. Trimming at V came to 4 bases and at J to 8 bases, leaving 10 bases not matched to a gene. The CDR3 has 14 amino acids. The CDR3 sequence: CASSSRQGPYEAFF. The DNA for the CDR3 is TGTGCCAGCAGCTCCCGACAGGGCCCCTACGAAGCTTTCTTT. Full variable domain (missing parts from reference TRBV7-2 and TRBJ1-1): GAGVSQSPSNKVTEKGKDVELRCDPISGHTALYWYRQSLGQGLEFLIYFQGNSAPDKSGLPSDRFSAERTGGSVSTLTIQRTQQEDSAVYLCASSSRQGPYEAFFGQGTRLTVV.

This rearrangement joins TRBV11-2 to TRBJ2-3, with 13 bases fitting TRBD2. Germline CDR1 and CDR2: SGHAT and FQNNGV. The ends lost 4 bases at V and 2 bases at J; junction bases unmatched: 6. This CDR3 has 17 amino acids. This chain's CDR3 is CASSSWTSGGSTDTQYF. In nucleotides, the CDR3 is TGTGCCAGCAGCTCCTGGACTAGCGGGGGCTCCACAGATACGCAGTATTTT.

As concerns this clonotype: At one of its ends the junction is not consistent with the germline gene, which may arise from a read error. J is TRBJ2-1 and V is TRBV29-1; weak D call: TRBD1 (6 bases). The CDR3 extends over 12 amino acids. CDR1 and CDR2 from the germline V gene are SQVTM and ANQGSEA. The CDR3: CSVLQGGNGQFF. The CDR3 DNA is TGCAGCGTTCTACAGGGTGGCAATGGGCAGTTCTTC.

This clonotype was detected a few times. The V call is TRBV15, the J call TRBJ2-5; D is unresolved. TRBJ2-1 explains the end of the DNA better; the J call may be wrong. The CDR3 covers 15 residues. The germline CDR1 and CDR2 sequences are LNHNV and YYDKDF (reference sequence). The CDR3 region has the DNA TGTGCCACCAGCAGAGCCACCTCTCTCCCGGGTGAGCAGTTCTTC. This gives the protein CATSRATSLPGEQFF.

This clonotype was counted between two and nine times. The chain links TRBV20-1 to TRBJ2-7; D tentatively fits TRBD1 or TRBD2 (5 bases each). V lost 3 bases, J lost 5 bases, and 17 bases lay in between. There are 14 residues in the CDR3. In germline, CDR1 is DFQATT, CDR2 SNEGSKA (reference sequence). The CDR3 loop reads CSARSGAVLHEQYF. The CDR3 coding sequence is TGCAGTGCTAGGTCCGGGGCAGTTCTCCACGAGCAGTACTTC.

A few counts support this clonotype. The junction does not match germline at one end; this may be a read error. The CDR3 coding sequence is TGCAGCGTTTGGACCTCGTCTCCGTTCTTC. The encoded protein is CSVWTSSPFF. This chain connects TRBV29-1 to TRBJ2-5, with D hard to call. CDR3 length: 10 amino acids. CDR1 is SQVTM, CDR2 ANQGSEA, per germline.

The chain links TRBV12-3 or TRBV12-4 to TRBJ1-6; D call uncertain. The CDR3 covers 14 residues. Trimming removed 6 bases from V and 7 bases from J, with 13 bases in between. The CDR3: CASSPDGWNSPLHF. The CDR3 DNA reads as TGTGCCAGCAGCCCAGACGGATGGAATTCACCCCTCCACTTT.

The chain joins TRBV7-9 to TRBJ2-5; D is unclear. The V gene's germline CDR1 is SEHNR and CDR2 FQNEAQ (reference sequence). CDR3 length: 14 residues. The ends were cut back, 1 base at V and 4 bases at J, with 10 bases in the middle. CDR3 amino acids: CASSLESGAETQYF. CDR3 DNA: TGTGCCAGCAGCTTAGAGTCAGGTGCAGAGACCCAGTACTTC.